This T cell receptor (beta chain) was retrieved from a study of blood T cells in healthy people across ages. Study at large: Every two T cells gave about one barcoded beta molecule via template switching. Whole-study findings and limits: When set beside aged donors, long-lived donors presented more naive CD4+ cells and higher diversity.

Trimming removed 7 bases at V and 0 bases at J, with 7 bases between. CDR3 length: 12 residues. Germline CDR1 SGDLS, CDR2 YYNGEE. PCR was performed a second time for roughly 7 to 12 cycles using a sample-barcoded 5' primer and a J-beta primer mix. From the 5' RACE reads, TCRdb called clonotypes with MiXCR, one entry per CDR3 protein. The sample records 870,000 or so distinct CDR3 sequences, 29% being singletons. Ten milliliters of peripheral blood were drawn from each donor into EDTA-treated tubes. Total RNA was isolated from each sample in quantities of at least 6 micrograms. A word on this clonotype: Its antigen is not identified.

The chain combines TRBV9 with TRBJ2-5; D is undetermined. The sequence derives from a woman older than 75 in good health. Sequences were obtained from blood. The CDR3: CASPQDQETQYF. DNA for the CDR3: TGTGCCAGCCCCCAGGACCAAGAGACCCAGTACTTC.